These T cell receptor beta chains were read from a single sample in a study of cytomegalovirus exposure and HLA in healthy donors. Clones were read by immunoSEQ multiplex PCR, and TCRdb kept only the in-frame ones, dropping some. The profile covers some 150,000 clones, with 65% to 75% appearing a single time and 2.8% taken by the ten largest. The sequencing input was PBMCs. The source of these receptors is a man younger than 35 in good health and CMV-seronegative. Both conserved end residues are part of each CDR3. The D gene is left open where the match is weak. The listing skips clone size in some rows; elsewhere it reads once, few, many or a size class.

DNA: TGTGCCAGTAGTCCCTATCCCTACGGCACCGGGGAGCTGTTTTTT; CDR3: CASSPYPYGTGELFF; V: TRBV19; D: -; size: -; J: TRBJ2-2
DNA: TGTGCCAGCAGCTCGCGGACAGGGGACACTGAAGCTTTCTTT; CDR3: CASSSRTGDTEAFF; V: TRBV5-6; D: TRBD1; size: once; J: TRBJ1-1
DNA: TGCGCCAGCAGCCAAGTGCCAGGGGATTTCGCCGGGGAGCTGTTTTTT; CDR3: CASSQVPGDFAGELFF; V: TRBV4-1; D: -; size: -; J: TRBJ2-2
DNA: TGCAGCGTTGGACAGGGGGCGCCTTCCGATCAGCCCCAGCATTTT; CDR3: CSVGQGAPSDQPQHF; V: TRBV29-1; D: TRBD1; size: -; J: TRBJ1-5
DNA: TGCGCCAGCAGCTTTACTAGCCCCACGTGGGGGGCCAACGTCCTGACTTTC; CDR3: CASSFTSPTWGANVLTF; V: TRBV5-1; D: -; size: -; J: TRBJ2-6
DNA: TGCGCCAGCAGCACTGTCCTAGCGGGGGCCTACGAGCAGTACTTC; CDR3: CASSTVLAGAYEQYF; V: TRBV4-1; D: TRBD2; size: -; J: TRBJ2-7
DNA: TGTGCCAGCAGGACAGGGAGCAATCAGCCCCAGCATTTT; CDR3: CASRTGSNQPQHF; V: TRBV6-1; D: TRBD1; size: -; J: TRBJ1-5
DNA: TGCGCCAGCAGCCCGCGGACACTCACAGATACGCAGTATTTT; CDR3: CASSPRTLTDTQYF; V: TRBV5-1; D: -; size: -; J: TRBJ2-3
DNA: TGCAGCGCCTATCGCAGATACGCTAAGGACAGGGTAATCAACTACGAGCAGTACTTC; CDR3: CSAYRRYAKDRVINYEQYF; V: TRBV29-1; D: TRBD1; size: -; J: TRBJ2-7
DNA: TGTGCCAGCAGCTTCCGTGGGGGGGCCGGAGAGACCCAGTACTTC; CDR3: CASSFRGGAGETQYF; V: TRBV7-2; D: -; size: -; J: TRBJ2-5
DNA: TGTGCCAGCAGCTCCCCCCCTCCTCCGGGACTAGCAGGGAGGGGTGAGCAGTTCTTC; CDR3: CASSSPPPPGLAGRGEQFF; V: TRBV9; D: TRBD2; size: -; J: TRBJ2-1
DNA: TGTGCCAGCAGTACCATGACAGGGGTTAAAGAGACCCAGTACTTC; CDR3: CASSTMTGVKETQYF; V: TRBV27; D: TRBD1; size: few; J: TRBJ2-5
DNA: TGTGCCAGCAGCCCGCAGGGGGGCCCCTATGGCTACACCTTC; CDR3: CASSPQGGPYGYTF; V: TRBV7-8; D: TRBD1; size: -; J: TRBJ1-2
DNA: TGCGCCAGCAGCTTGGTCTGGCGGGGGGAAGAGACCCAGTACTTC; CDR3: CASSLVWRGEETQYF; V: TRBV5-1; D: TRBD2; size: -; J: TRBJ2-5
DNA: TGTGCCAGCAGTTCGATCTCAACAGGGGCTGAAGCTTTCTTT; CDR3: CASSSISTGAEAFF; V: TRBV28; D: TRBD1; size: -; J: TRBJ1-1
DNA: TGTGCCAGCAGCCCCACAGGCGCCGCGGTCACCGGGGAGCTGTTTTTT; CDR3: CASSPTGAAVTGELFF; V: TRBV25-1; D: -; size: -; J: TRBJ2-2